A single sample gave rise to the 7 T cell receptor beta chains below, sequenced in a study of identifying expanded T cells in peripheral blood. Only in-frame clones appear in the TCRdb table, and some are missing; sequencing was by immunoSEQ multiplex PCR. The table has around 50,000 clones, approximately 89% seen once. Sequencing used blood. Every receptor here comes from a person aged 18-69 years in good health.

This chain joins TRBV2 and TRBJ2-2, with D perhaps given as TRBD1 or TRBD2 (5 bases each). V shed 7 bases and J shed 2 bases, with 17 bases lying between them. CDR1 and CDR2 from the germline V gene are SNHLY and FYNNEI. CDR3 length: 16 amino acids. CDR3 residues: CASTALGDRNTGELFF. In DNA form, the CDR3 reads TGTGCCAGCACCGCCCTAGGGGACCGTAACACCGGGGAGCTGTTTTTT.

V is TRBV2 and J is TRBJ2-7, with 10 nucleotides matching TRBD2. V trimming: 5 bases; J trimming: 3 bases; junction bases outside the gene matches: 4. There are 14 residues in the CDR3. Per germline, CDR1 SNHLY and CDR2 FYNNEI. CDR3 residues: CASSRTSGVYEQYF. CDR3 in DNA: TGTGCCAGCAGTAGGACTAGCGGAGTCTACGAGCAGTACTTC. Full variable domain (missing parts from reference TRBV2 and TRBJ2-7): EPEVTQTPSHQVTQMGQEVILRCVPISNHLYFYWYRQILGQKVEFLVSFYNNEISEKSEIFDDQFSVERPDGSNFTLKIRSTKLEDSAMYFCASSRTSGVYEQYFGPGTRLTVT.

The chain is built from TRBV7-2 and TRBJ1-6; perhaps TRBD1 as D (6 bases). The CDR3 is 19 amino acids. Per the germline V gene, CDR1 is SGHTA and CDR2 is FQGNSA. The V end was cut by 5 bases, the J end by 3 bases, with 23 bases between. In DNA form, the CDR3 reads TGTGCCAGCAGCCCTTCGTACTCCAGGGGAGGAATCTATAATTCACCCCTCCACTTT. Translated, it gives CASSPSYSRGGIYNSPLHF.

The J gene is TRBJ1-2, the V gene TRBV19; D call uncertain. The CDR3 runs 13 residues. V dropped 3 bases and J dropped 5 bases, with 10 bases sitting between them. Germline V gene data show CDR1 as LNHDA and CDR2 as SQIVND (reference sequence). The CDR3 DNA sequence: TGTGCCAGTAGTATGCCCGGGTCTTATGGCTACACCTTC. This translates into CASSMPGSYGYTF.

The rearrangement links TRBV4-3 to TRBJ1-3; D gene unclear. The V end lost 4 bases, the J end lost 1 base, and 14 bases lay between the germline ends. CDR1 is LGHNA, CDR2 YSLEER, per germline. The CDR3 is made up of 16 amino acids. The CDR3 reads CASSRSAAQSGNTIYF. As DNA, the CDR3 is TGCGCCAGCAGCCGATCGGCAGCGCAGTCTGGAAACACCATATATTTT.

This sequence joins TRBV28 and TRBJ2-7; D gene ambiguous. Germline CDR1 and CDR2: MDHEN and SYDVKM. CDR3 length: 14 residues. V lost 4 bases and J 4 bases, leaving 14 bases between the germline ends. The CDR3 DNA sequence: TGTGCCAGCAGTTCCCCCTACCGTGATTACGAGCAGTACTTC. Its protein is CASSSPYRDYEQYF.

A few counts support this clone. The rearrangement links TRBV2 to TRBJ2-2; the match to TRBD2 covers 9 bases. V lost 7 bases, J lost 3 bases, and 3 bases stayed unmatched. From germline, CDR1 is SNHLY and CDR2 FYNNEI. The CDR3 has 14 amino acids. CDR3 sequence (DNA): TGTGCCAGCACCCTAGCGGGGTACACCGGGGAGCTGTTTTTT. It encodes CASTLAGYTGELFF.